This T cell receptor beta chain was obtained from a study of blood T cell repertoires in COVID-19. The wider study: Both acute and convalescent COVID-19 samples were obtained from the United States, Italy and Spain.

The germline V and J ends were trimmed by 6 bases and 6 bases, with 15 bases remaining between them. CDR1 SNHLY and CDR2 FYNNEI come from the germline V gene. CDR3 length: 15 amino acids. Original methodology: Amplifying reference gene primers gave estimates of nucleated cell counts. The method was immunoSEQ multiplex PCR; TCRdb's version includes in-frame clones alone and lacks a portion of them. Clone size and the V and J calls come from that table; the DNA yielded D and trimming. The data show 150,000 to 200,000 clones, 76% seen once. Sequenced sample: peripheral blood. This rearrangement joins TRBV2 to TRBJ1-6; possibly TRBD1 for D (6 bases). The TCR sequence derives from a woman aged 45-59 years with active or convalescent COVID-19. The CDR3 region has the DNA TGTGCCAGCAGAGAACAACAGGGATCTAATTCACCCCTCCACTTT. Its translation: CASREQQGSNSPLHF.